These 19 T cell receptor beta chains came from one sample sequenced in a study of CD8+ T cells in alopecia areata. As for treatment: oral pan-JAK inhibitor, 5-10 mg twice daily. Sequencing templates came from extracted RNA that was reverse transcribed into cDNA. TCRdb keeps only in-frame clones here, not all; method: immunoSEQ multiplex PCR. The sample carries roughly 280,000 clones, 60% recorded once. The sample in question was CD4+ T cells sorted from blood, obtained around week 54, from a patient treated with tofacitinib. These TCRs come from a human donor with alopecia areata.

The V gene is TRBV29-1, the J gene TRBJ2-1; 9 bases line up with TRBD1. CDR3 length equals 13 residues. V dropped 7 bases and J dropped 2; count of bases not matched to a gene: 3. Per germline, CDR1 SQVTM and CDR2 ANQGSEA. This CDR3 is CSGGQGPYNEQFF. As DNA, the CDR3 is TGCAGCGGGGGACAGGGACCCTACAATGAGCAGTTCTTC.

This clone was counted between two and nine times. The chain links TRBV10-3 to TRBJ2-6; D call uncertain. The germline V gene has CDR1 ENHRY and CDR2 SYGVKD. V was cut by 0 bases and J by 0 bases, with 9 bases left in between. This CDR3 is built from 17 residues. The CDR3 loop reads CAISESTGSSGANVLTF. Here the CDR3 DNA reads TGTGCCATCAGTGAGTCGACCGGAAGCTCTGGGGCCAACGTCCTGACTTTC.

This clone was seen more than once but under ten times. DNA for the CDR3: TGTGCCCTTAGGGGCAGCTCAAACACTGAAGCTTTCTTT. Translating it yields CALRGSSNTEAFF. The chain has TRBV10-3 and TRBJ1-1, with a weak D call TRBD1 (5 bases). Per the germline V gene, CDR1 is ENHRY and CDR2 is SYGVKD. Trimming left V 11 bases short and J 2 bases short, with 15 bases between. The CDR3 has 13 amino acids.

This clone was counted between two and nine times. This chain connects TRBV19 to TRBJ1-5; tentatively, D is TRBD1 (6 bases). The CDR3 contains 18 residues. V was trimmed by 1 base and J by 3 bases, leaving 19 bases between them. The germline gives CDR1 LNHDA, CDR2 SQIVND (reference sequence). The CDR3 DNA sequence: TGTGCCAGTAGTATAGCGCTGTTTGAGAGGACAGTCAATCAGCCCCAGCATTTT. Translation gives CASSIALFERTVNQPQHF.

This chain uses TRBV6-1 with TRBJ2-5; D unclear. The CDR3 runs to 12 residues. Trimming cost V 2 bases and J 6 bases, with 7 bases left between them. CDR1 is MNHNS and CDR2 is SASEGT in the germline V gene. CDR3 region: CASSEWGKTQYF. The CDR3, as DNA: TGTGCCAGCAGTGAATGGGGAAAGACCCAGTACTTC.

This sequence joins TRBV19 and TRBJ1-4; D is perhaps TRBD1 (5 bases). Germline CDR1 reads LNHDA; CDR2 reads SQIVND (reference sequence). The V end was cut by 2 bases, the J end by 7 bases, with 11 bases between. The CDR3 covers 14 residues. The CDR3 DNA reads TGTGCCAGTAGTATATCGTTGGACACTGAAAAACTGTTTTTT. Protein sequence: CASSISLDTEKLFF.

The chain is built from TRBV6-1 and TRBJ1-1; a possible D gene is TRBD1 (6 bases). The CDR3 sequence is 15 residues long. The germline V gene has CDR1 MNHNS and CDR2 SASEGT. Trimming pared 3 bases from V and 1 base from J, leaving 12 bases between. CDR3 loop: CASSDRGYTNTEAFF. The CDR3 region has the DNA TGTGCCAGCAGTGACAGGGGCTACACGAACACTGAAGCTTTCTTT.

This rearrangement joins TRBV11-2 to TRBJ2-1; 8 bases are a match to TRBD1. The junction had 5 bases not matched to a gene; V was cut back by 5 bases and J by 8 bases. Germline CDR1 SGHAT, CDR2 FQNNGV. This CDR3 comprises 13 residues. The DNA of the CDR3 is TGTGCCAGCAGCCTGGACAGGGACGATGAGCAGTTCTTC. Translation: CASSLDRDDEQFF.

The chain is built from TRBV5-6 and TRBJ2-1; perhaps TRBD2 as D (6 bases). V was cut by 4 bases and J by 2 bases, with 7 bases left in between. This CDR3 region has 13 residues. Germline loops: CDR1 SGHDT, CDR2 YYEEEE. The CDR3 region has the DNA TGTGCCAGCAGCCGCGGGGCCTACAATGAGCAGTTCTTC. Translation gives CASSRGAYNEQFF.

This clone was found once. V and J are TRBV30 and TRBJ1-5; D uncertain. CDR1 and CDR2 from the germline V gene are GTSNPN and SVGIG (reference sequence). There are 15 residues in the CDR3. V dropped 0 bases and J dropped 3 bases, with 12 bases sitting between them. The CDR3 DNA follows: TGTGCCTGGAGTGTAAAGTGGCAGAACAATCAGCCCCAGCATTTT. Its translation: CAWSVKWQNNQPQHF.

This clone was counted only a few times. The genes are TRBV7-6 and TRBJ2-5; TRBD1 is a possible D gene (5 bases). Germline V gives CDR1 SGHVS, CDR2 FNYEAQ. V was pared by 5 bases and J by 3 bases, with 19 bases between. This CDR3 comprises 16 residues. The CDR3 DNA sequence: TGTGCCAGCAGCCCCCCCCGGATCGACAGTAAAGAGACCCAGTACTTC. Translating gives CASSPPRIDSKETQYF.

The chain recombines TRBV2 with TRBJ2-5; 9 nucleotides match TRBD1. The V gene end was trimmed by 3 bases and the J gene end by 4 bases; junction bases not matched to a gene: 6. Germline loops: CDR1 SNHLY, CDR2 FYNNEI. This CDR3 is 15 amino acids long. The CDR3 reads CASSENRGHSETQYF. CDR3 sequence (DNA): TGTGCCAGCAGTGAGAACAGGGGGCATTCAGAGACCCAGTACTTC.

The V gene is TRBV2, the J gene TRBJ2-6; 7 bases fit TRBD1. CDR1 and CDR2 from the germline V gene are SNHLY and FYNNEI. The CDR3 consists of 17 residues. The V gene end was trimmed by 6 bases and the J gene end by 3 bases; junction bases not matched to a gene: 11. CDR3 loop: CASSRDSGNFGANVLTF. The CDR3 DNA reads TGTGCCAGCAGCAGGGACAGCGGTAATTTTGGGGCCAACGTCCTGACTTTC.

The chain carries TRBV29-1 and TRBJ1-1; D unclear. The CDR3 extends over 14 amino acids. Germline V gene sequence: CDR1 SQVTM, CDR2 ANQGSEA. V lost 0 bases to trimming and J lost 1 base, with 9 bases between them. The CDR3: CSVEEDGENTEAFF. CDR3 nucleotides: TGCAGCGTTGAAGAAGACGGTGAGAACACTGAAGCTTTCTTT.

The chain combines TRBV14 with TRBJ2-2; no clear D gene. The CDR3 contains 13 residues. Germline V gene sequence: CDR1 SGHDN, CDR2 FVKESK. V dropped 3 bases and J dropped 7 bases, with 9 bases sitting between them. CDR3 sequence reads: CASSHASIGELFF. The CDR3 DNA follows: TGTGCCAGCAGCCATGCTAGTATCGGGGAGCTGTTTTTT.

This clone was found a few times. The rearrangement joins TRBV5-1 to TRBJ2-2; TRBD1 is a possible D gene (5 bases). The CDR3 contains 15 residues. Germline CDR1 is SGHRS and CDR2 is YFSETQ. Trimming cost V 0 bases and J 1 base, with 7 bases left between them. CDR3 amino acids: CASSLGTGNTGELFF. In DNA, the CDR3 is TGCGCCAGCAGCTTGGGAACAGGGAACACCGGGGAGCTGTTTTTT.

The CDR3 protein is CASSNDWTDTQYF. DNA for the CDR3: TGCGCCAGCAGCAACGACTGGACAGATACGCAGTATTTT. The gene calls are TRBV5-1 and TRBJ2-3, with no clear D. Germline lookup yields CDR1 SGHRS and CDR2 YFSETQ. The CDR3 is 13 residues long. Trimming pared 4 bases from V and 3 bases from J, leaving 9 bases between. The variable domain in full, completed from reference TRBV5-1 and TRBJ2-3, reads KAGVTQTPRYLIKTRGQQVTLSCSPISGHRSVSWYQQTPGQGLQFLFEYFSETQRNKGNFPGRFSGRQFSNSRSEMNVSTLELGDSALYLCASSNDWTDTQYFGPGTRLTVL.

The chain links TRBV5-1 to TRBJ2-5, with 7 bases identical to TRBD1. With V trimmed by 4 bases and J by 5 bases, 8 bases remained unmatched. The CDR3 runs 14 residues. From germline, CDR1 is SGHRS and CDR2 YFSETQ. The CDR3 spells CASSPQTGVETQYF. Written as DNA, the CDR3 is TGCGCCAGCAGCCCACAAACAGGGGTTGAGACCCAGTACTTC.

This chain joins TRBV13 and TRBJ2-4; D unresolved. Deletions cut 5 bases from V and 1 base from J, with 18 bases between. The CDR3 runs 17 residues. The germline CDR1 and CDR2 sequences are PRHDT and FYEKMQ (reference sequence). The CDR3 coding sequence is TGTGCCAGCAGCCTCTCTGATGGCTCCACGGCCAAAAACATTCAGTACTTC. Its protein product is CASSLSDGSTAKNIQYF.